Following are 19 T cell receptor beta chains from one sample sequenced in a study of T cell responses to AZD1222 COVID-19 vaccine. The assay was immunoSEQ multiplex PCR, and TCRdb's table has in-frame clones only and misses some. The sample records 90,000 to 120,000 clones, about 82% being singletons. The specimen was peripheral blood, collected on day 0 of AZD1222 vaccination. The receptors derive from an adult in good health.

This clone was counted only a few times. The J gene is TRBJ1-1, the V gene TRBV12-3 or TRBV12-4; D is ambiguous. This CDR3 contains 13 residues. V lost 3 bases to trimming and J lost 4 bases, with 9 bases between them. The CDR3, as DNA: TGTGCCAGCAGTTTTGCGTGGGGCACTGAAGCTTTCTTT. Its translation: CASSFAWGTEAFF.

V and J are TRBV19 and TRBJ1-2, with D possibly TRBD1 on 5 matching bases. Germline CDR1 LNHDA, CDR2 SQIVND (reference sequence). The V end was cut by 7 bases, the J end by 2 bases, with 26 bases between. This CDR3 comprises 18 residues. Written as DNA, the CDR3 is TGTGCCAGTAATTCCCGAAGGGGTGAGGGTTTAATGAACTATGGCTACACCTTC. Protein: CASNSRRGEGLMNYGYTF.

The rearrangement links TRBV30 to TRBJ1-4; D is undetermined. Looked up from germline, CDR1 is GTSNPN and CDR2 is SVGIG (reference sequence). The V end lost 3 bases, the J end lost 8 bases, and 10 bases lay between the germline ends. The CDR3 sequence is 12 residues long. In DNA, the CDR3 is TGTGCCTGGAGCGTCGGGCGAGAAAAACTGTTTTTT. Protein: CAWSVGREKLFF.

Ten or more counts support this clone. Different DNA sequences within this sample yield the same CDR3. The V call is TRBV9, the J call TRBJ1-5; D remains ambiguous. Germline CDR1 is SGDLS and CDR2 is YYNGEE. The V and J ends lost 0 bases and 2 bases respectively, with 6 bases between them. The CDR3 runs 14 residues. The CDR3 region is CASSVGQGNQPQHF. The CDR3 DNA reads as TGTGCCAGCAGCGTAGGTCAGGGCAATCAGCCCCAGCATTTT.

V and J are TRBV7-7 and TRBJ1-1; D unresolved. The CDR3 consists of 13 residues. Trimming stripped 5 bases from V and 3 bases from J, with 10 bases between. CDR1 is SSHAT, CDR2 FNYEAQ, per germline (reference sequence). The CDR3 region has the DNA TGTGCCAGCAGCGAACAGAGGGACACTGAAGCTTTCTTT. Encoded protein: CASSEQRDTEAFF.

J is TRBJ1-6 and V is TRBV3-1 (or the pseudogene TRBV3-2), with 7 bases lining up with TRBD1. The V gene's germline CDR1 is LGHDT and CDR2 YNNKEL (reference sequence). There are 15 residues in the CDR3. With 4 bases clipped from V and 10 bases from J, the junction kept 10 bases outside the gene matches. CDR3 protein: CASSLQTGIPSPLHF. CDR3 bases: TGTGCCAGCAGCCTTCAGACAGGGATACCGTCACCCCTCCACTTT.

CDR3 DNA: TGTGCCAGCAGTAACCCCCTACAGGGGCTATCGAATCAGCCCCAGCATTTT. Translation gives CASSNPLQGLSNQPQHF. V usage is TRBV6-2 or TRBV6-3 and J usage is TRBJ1-5; TRBD1 aligns across 7 bases. CDR1 and CDR2 (germline): MNHEY, SVGEGT. Trimming cost V 5 bases and J 4 bases; bases outside gene matches: 14. This CDR3 region has 17 residues.

This chain joins TRBV5-1 and TRBJ1-1; D uncertain. CDR3 length: 14 amino acids. In germline, CDR1 is SGHRS, CDR2 YFSETQ. The V gene lost 2 bases and the J gene lost 1 base, with 9 bases spanning the gap. CDR3 loop: CASSLRQSNTEAFF. CDR3 in DNA: TGCGCCAGCAGCTTAAGGCAGTCGAACACTGAAGCTTTCTTT. Full variable domain (remainder filled in from reference TRBV5-1 and TRBJ1-1): KAGVTQTPRYLIKTRGQQVTLSCSPISGHRSVSWYQQTPGQGLQFLFEYFSETQRNKGNFPGRFSGRQFSNSRSEMNVSTLELGDSALYLCASSLRQSNTEAFFGQGTRLTVV.

The V gene is TRBV6-5, the J gene TRBJ2-3, with 8 bases that match TRBD2. Germline-derived CDR1 and CDR2 are MNHEY and SVGAGI. The CDR3 is 14 residues long. The J segment lost 4 bases and the V segment lost 6 bases, leaving 6 bases of the junction unmatched. CDR3 nucleotides: TGTGCCAGCAGGGTAGGACTAGCTGCAGATACGCAGTATTTT. This sequence encodes CASRVGLAADTQYF.

This chain connects TRBV11-2 to TRBJ2-7, with TRBD1 identical over 7 bases. Germline lookup yields CDR1 SGHAT and CDR2 FQNNGV. CDR3 size: 18 residues. J was trimmed by 3 bases and V by 1 base; bases with no gene match: 15. The CDR3 nucleotides read TGTGCCAGCAGCTTAGTTAGGGACAGATATGGGGCGGTCTACGAGCAGTACTTC. Translation gives CASSLVRDRYGAVYEQYF.

This chain uses TRBV3-1 (or the pseudogene TRBV3-2) with TRBJ2-5; TRBD1 agrees at 12 bases. V lost 2 bases, J lost 5 bases, and 6 bases stayed unmatched. Germline V CDR1 and CDR2: LGHDT, YNNKEL (reference sequence). The length of the CDR3 is 16 residues. The CDR3 region has the DNA TGTGCCAGCAGCCAATCGGGACAGGGGGCGAGGGAGACCCAGTACTTC. This translates into CASSQSGQGARETQYF.

The V call is TRBV18, the J call TRBJ1-6; 9 positions match TRBD1. V was pared by 4 bases and J by 7 bases, with 2 bases of the junction left unmatched. The CDR3 totals 14 residues. Germline CDR1 KGHSH, CDR2 LQKENI. Here the CDR3 DNA reads TGTGCCAGCTCACGGACAGGGGAAAATTCACCCCTCCACTTT. It encodes CASSRTGENSPLHF.

This chain links TRBV5-1 with TRBJ2-3; TRBD2 aligns across 12 bases. V lost 4 bases, J lost 2 bases, and 8 bases stayed unmatched. Germline V CDR1 and CDR2: SGHRS, YFSETQ. This CDR3 is built from 17 residues. As DNA, the CDR3 is TGCGCCAGCAGCCGAGAGGGACTAGCGGGTCTCACAGATACGCAGTATTTT. This sequence encodes CASSREGLAGLTDTQYF.

V is TRBV11-2 and J is TRBJ1-3, with D hard to call. Per germline, CDR1 SGHAT and CDR2 FQNNGV. The CDR3 length is 14 residues. Trimming cost V 8 bases and J 4 bases, with 15 bases left between them. CDR3 region: CASAAGRRGNTIYF. In nucleotides, the CDR3 is TGTGCCAGCGCAGCGGGGAGACGCGGAAACACCATATATTTT.

The chain joins TRBV12-3 or TRBV12-4 to TRBJ1-1, with TRBD1 as a possible D gene (5 bases). The CDR3 runs 12 residues. Trimming removed 6 bases at V and 7 bases at J, with 12 bases between. CDR3 loop: CASSTGTGEAFF. The CDR3 DNA reads TGTGCCAGCAGCACCGGGACGGGTGAAGCTTTCTTT.

The rearrangement joins TRBV18 to TRBJ1-2, with 11 bases identical to TRBD1. The CDR3 extends over 16 amino acids. J gave up 0 bases and V 3 bases, and 3 bases lay outside the gene matches. CDR1 is KGHSH, CDR2 LQKENI, per germline. CDR3 sequence reads: CASSPDRGPPNYGYTF. CDR3 sequence (DNA): TGTGCCAGCTCACCGGACAGGGGGCCCCCTAACTATGGCTACACCTTC.

The chain combines TRBV14 with TRBJ2-2; TRBD1 or TRBD2 may be the D gene (5 bases each). The CDR3 loop spans 15 amino acids. Germline CDR1 is SGHDN and CDR2 is FVKESK. V shed 2 bases and J shed 4 bases, with 11 bases lying between them. The CDR3 DNA follows: TGTGCCAGCAGCCAATTCCAGGGACGCACCGGGGAGCTGTTTTTT. Its protein is CASSQFQGRTGELFF.

The chain is built from TRBV5-5 and TRBJ1-2, with unresolved D. Between the trimmed V and J ends, which lost 5 bases and 7 bases, there was a span of 9 bases. Per the germline V gene, CDR1 is SGHKS and CDR2 is YYEKEE (reference sequence). The CDR3 covers 11 residues. The DNA of the CDR3 is TGTGCCAGCAGTGAATGGGGTGGCTACACCTTC. Translating it yields CASSEWGGYTF.

The J gene is TRBJ2-1, the V gene TRBV7-2, with TRBD2 matching 10 bases. The CDR3 has 15 residues. After removal of 2 bases from V and 3 bases from J, the junction contained 1 base not matched to a gene. CDR1 is SGHTA, CDR2 FQGNSA, per germline. CDR3 loop: CASSLSGGGYNEQFF. The DNA for the CDR3 is TGTGCCAGCAGCTTAAGCGGGGGGGGCTACAATGAGCAGTTCTTC.